This entry lists 27 T cell receptor beta chains sequenced from one sample in a study of T cell repertoires in cytomegalovirus infection. Each CDR3 protein is one row after TCRdb ran MiXCR on the reads. The data hold around 180,000 distinct CDR3 sequences, with over 25% observed a single time. Sequenced sample: PBMCs. These TCRs come from a human donor in good health (CMV status not recorded). Some clones in this sample may be carry-over from other donors' samples.

The chain carries TRBV2 and TRBJ2-3; D gene unclear. This CDR3 comprises 14 residues. The germline CDR1 and CDR2 sequences are SNHLY and FYNNEI. Trimming took 0 bases from V and 4 from J, leaving 8 bases between them. Here the CDR3 reads CASSEAKVADTQYF. The CDR3 DNA sequence: TGTGCCAGCAGTGAAGCGAAGGTCGCAGATACGCAGTATTTT.

This sequence joins TRBV12-3 or TRBV12-4 and TRBJ1-2, with 7 bases fitting TRBD1. After removal of 6 bases from V and 4 bases from J, the junction contained 5 bases not matched to a gene. The CDR3 spans 13 residues. The CDR3 sequence is CASSTGVGYGYTF. In nucleotides, the CDR3 is TGTGCCAGCAGCACAGGGGTTGGCTATGGCTACACCTTC.

This chain connects TRBV11-2 to TRBJ2-7, with D perhaps TRBD2 (5 bases). This CDR3 has 15 residues. With 7 bases removed from V and 6 bases from J, the gap between germline ends came to 22 bases. Germline assignment: CDR1 SGHAT and CDR2 FQNNGV. CDR3 residues: CASNSLRGQAGEQYF. The CDR3 DNA follows: TGTGCCAGCAACTCTCTTCGGGGTCAGGCGGGCGAGCAGTACTTC.

The rearrangement links TRBV6-1 to TRBJ2-2; 7 nucleotides align to TRBD1. Unmatched junction bases numbered 4, after V lost 1 base and J lost 2 bases. This CDR3 is 16 amino acids long. Germline-derived CDR1 and CDR2 are MNHNS and SASEGT. CDR3 amino acids: CASSEVGTANTGELFF. DNA of the CDR3: TGTGCCAGCAGTGAAGTGGGGACAGCCAACACCGGGGAGCTGTTTTTT.

This clonotype was found many times. V and J are TRBV7-2 and TRBJ2-5; D unresolved. Looked up from germline, CDR1 is SGHTA and CDR2 is FQGNSA. The CDR3 is made up of 14 amino acids. Trimming stripped 5 bases from V and 2 bases from J, with 12 bases between. CDR3 loop: CASSPDRVQETQYF. In nucleotides, the CDR3 is TGTGCCAGCAGCCCAGACCGTGTACAAGAGACCCAGTACTTC.

This clonotype was seen a few times. The rearrangement joins TRBV28 to TRBJ1-2; D gene ambiguous. The CDR3 has 11 amino acids. Trimming shortened V by 5 bases and J by 5 bases, and 6 bases separated the two germline ends. Germline lookup yields CDR1 MDHEN and CDR2 SYDVKM. In DNA, the CDR3 is TGTGCCAGCAGTAATTCGTATGGCTACACCTTC. Residues: CASSNSYGYTF.

V and J are TRBV11-2 and TRBJ1-4; no reliable D call. The CDR3 extends over 14 amino acids. Germline loops: CDR1 SGHAT, CDR2 FQNNGV. The V and J ends lost 2 bases and 1 base respectively, with 5 bases between them. Here the CDR3 reads CASSLRGTNEKLFF. As DNA, the CDR3 is TGTGCCAGCAGCTTAAGAGGAACTAATGAAAAACTGTTTTTT. The full variable domain, completed using reference TRBV11-2 and TRBJ1-4, is EAGVAQSPRYKIIEKRQSVAFWCNPISGHATLYWYQQILGQGPKLLIQFQNNGVVDDSQLPKDRFSAERLKGVDSTLKIQPAKLEDSAVYLCASSLRGTNEKLFFGSGTQLSVL.

There are a few counts of this clonotype. The chain recombines TRBV6-6 with TRBJ1-1; D not resolved. The V gene lost 3 bases and the J gene lost 11 bases, with 13 bases spanning the gap. CDR1 and CDR2 (germline): MNHNY, SVGAGI (reference sequence). CDR3 length equals 12 residues. The CDR3 DNA reads as TGTGCCAGCAGTTATTTTCAGTCGTGGGCTTTCTTT. Protein product: CASSYFQSWAFF.

The chain recombines TRBV6-5 with TRBJ1-1; no firm D call. V lost 7 bases and J 4 bases, leaving 13 bases between the germline ends. CDR3 length equals 13 residues. The germline CDR1 and CDR2 sequences are MNHEY and SVGAGI. The CDR3 reads CASKMPLRTEAFF. The CDR3 nucleotides are TGTGCCAGCAAAATGCCCCTCCGCACTGAAGCTTTCTTT.

This clonotype was observed a handful of times. This chain uses TRBV5-1 with TRBJ2-5; D tentatively reads TRBD1 or TRBD2 (5 bases each). The CDR3 spans 12 residues. The V gene lost 4 bases and the J gene lost 13 bases, with 17 bases spanning the gap. Germline CDR1 is SGHRS and CDR2 is YFSETQ. CDR3 protein: CASSPEPGPRYF. The CDR3 DNA reads TGCGCCAGCAGCCCTGAACCGGGACCTCGGTACTTC.

The V call is TRBV19, the J call TRBJ1-1; D is possibly TRBD1 (5 bases). The CDR3 runs to 13 residues. CDR1 is LNHDA, CDR2 SQIVND, per germline (reference sequence). Trimming took 5 bases from V and 4 from J, leaving 11 bases between them. In DNA form, the CDR3 reads TGTGCCAGTAGTCCGGCCCAGGGCACTGAAGCTTTCTTT. The encoded protein is CASSPAQGTEAFF.

This sequence joins TRBV10-3 and TRBJ1-1, with no clear D. Trimming stripped 2 bases from V and 5 bases from J, with 3 bases between. CDR3 length: 11 residues. Germline V lookup: CDR1 ENHRY, CDR2 SYGVKD. The CDR3, as DNA: TGTGCCATCAGTGAGGTAACTGAAGCTTTCTTT. This encodes CAISEVTEAFF.

The table lists this clonotype with a few counts. The chain uses TRBV6-6 and TRBJ2-7; no clear D. V was pared by 5 bases and J by 5 bases, with 10 bases between. Per the germline V gene, CDR1 is MNHNY and CDR2 is SVGAGI (reference sequence). The CDR3 totals 12 residues. CDR3: CASSRTGDEQYF. The CDR3 coding sequence is TGTGCCAGCAGTCGTACGGGTGACGAGCAGTACTTC.

This clonotype was observed a few times. V gene TRBV7-3 combines with J gene TRBJ1-1; possible D gene TRBD1, 5 bases. The CDR3 loop spans 14 amino acids. Per germline, CDR1 SGHTA and CDR2 FQGTGA. Trimming stripped 1 base from V and 8 bases from J, with 14 bases between. CDR3 nucleotides: TGTGCCAGCAGCTTAAGTTCGACAGATACCGAAGCTTTCTTT. Encoded protein: CASSLSSTDTEAFF.

The chain uses TRBV27 and TRBJ1-6, with TRBD1 identical over 10 bases. Germline V CDR1 and CDR2: MNHEY, SMNVEV (reference sequence). J lost 0 bases, V lost 6 bases, and 5 bases had no gene match. CDR3 size: 17 residues. The CDR3: CASSATGGPSYNSPLHF. The CDR3 DNA sequence: TGTGCCAGCAGCGCGACAGGGGGCCCCTCCTATAATTCACCCCTCCACTTT.

This clonotype was detected ten times or more. V gene TRBV7-2 combines with J gene TRBJ2-1; D may be TRBD1 (6 bases). The V end was cut by 0 bases, the J end by 2 bases, with 8 bases between. CDR3 size: 15 residues. From germline, CDR1 is SGHTA and CDR2 FQGNSA. The CDR3 DNA is TGTGCCAGCAGCTTAGCCAGGGGCACCTACAATGAGCAGTTCTTC. Its protein is CASSLARGTYNEQFF.

The rearrangement links TRBV6-1 to TRBJ1-1; D gene unclear. Germline V CDR1 and CDR2: MNHNS, SASEGT. Trimming left V 8 bases short and J 5 bases short, with 9 bases between. The CDR3 loop spans 11 amino acids. As DNA, the CDR3 is TGTGCCAGCTCGGCCGGTACTGAAGCTTTCTTT. This codes for CASSAGTEAFF.

This clonotype was recorded many times. The V call is TRBV7-2, the J call TRBJ2-7; 9 nucleotides line up with TRBD1. Germline V lookup: CDR1 SGHTA, CDR2 FQGNSA. The V and J ends lost 8 bases and 0 bases, in that order; junction bases with no gene match: 5. The CDR3 covers 14 residues. The CDR3 nucleotides read TGTGCCAGCCGTCGGGGACAGGGCTCCTACGAGCAGTACTTC. Protein: CASRRGQGSYEQYF.

The chain has TRBV29-1 and TRBJ1-2; 8 bases map to TRBD1. Germline CDR1 and CDR2: SQVTM and ANQGSEA. V gave up 1 base and J gave up 7 bases; unmatched junction bases: 5. The CDR3 length is 13 residues. CDR3 DNA: TGCAGCGTTGAAGTCAGCAGGGGGCTTGGCTACACCTTC. Translating gives CSVEVSRGLGYTF.

This clonotype was counted a few times. The chain carries TRBV7-2 and TRBJ1-6; D is undetermined. V lost 2 bases, J lost 9 bases, and 14 bases lay in between. The CDR3 totals 15 residues. The germline gives CDR1 SGHTA, CDR2 FQGNSA. The CDR3 DNA reads TGTGCCAGCAGCTTACTCGGGCTAGAAGGTTCACCCCTCCACTTT. It codes for CASSLLGLEGSPLHF.

V usage is TRBV10-3 and J usage is TRBJ1-2, with a weak D call TRBD1 (5 bases). Germline V lookup: CDR1 ENHRY, CDR2 SYGVKD. The CDR3 totals 16 residues. Deletions cut 6 bases from V and 4 bases from J, with 21 bases between. CDR3: CAISQTQDGGGYGYTF. CDR3 bases: TGTGCCATCAGCCAAACGCAAGATGGGGGGGGCTATGGCTACACCTTC.

This clonotype was counted many times. The V and J genes are TRBV7-2 and TRBJ2-3; 12 bases match TRBD1. This CDR3 is 15 amino acids long. Looked up from germline, CDR1 is SGHTA and CDR2 is FQGNSA. Germline trimming cut 5 bases from V and 6 bases from J; bases unmatched to any gene: 6. As DNA, the CDR3 is TGTGCCAGCAGCCGGGGGACAGGGGGCTCCGATACGCAGTATTTT. Amino acids: CASSRGTGGSDTQYF.

This clonotype was seen a handful of times. The chain is built from TRBV20-1 and TRBJ2-7; D remains ambiguous. The V gene lost 7 bases and the J gene lost 0 bases, with 10 bases spanning the gap. In germline, CDR1 is DFQATT, CDR2 SNEGSKA (reference sequence). The CDR3 totals 12 residues. The CDR3 bases are TGCAGTGTTGCCCCGGGCTCCTACGAGCAGTACTTC. As protein: CSVAPGSYEQYF.

The CDR3 loop is CASSQGLDQETQYF. Here the CDR3 DNA reads TGTGCCAGCAGCCAAGGACTAGATCAAGAGACCCAGTACTTC. The chain links TRBV3-1 to TRBJ2-5; possible D gene TRBD2, 6 bases. The CDR3 spans 14 residues. Germline V gene lookup returns CDR1 LGHDT and CDR2 YNNKEL (reference sequence). Trimming removed 1 base from V and 2 bases from J, with 8 bases in between.

This clonotype occurred a few times. This sequence joins TRBV29-1 and TRBJ2-3; 8 nucleotides align to TRBD1. V was clipped by 2 bases and J by 1 base; unmatched bases: 5. The CDR3 sequence is 15 residues long. Germline V gene lookup returns CDR1 SQVTM and CDR2 ANQGSEA. This chain's CDR3 is CSVEPQGAGTDTQYF. CDR3 sequence (DNA): TGCAGCGTTGAACCCCAGGGGGCGGGCACAGATACGCAGTATTTT.

As for this clonotype: A junction end diverges from the germline sequence, so it may reflect a read error. The chain joins TRBV12-3 or TRBV12-4 to TRBJ1-6, with TRBD1 identical over 9 bases. The CDR3 runs 15 residues. The CDR3 DNA reads as TGTGCCAGAAGTTTGGGCCGGGACAGGGATTCACCCCTCCACTTT. This sequence encodes CARSLGRDRDSPLHF.

This clonotype occurred many times. The gene calls are TRBV7-8 and TRBJ2-1; 7 bases fit TRBD1. The germline V gene encodes CDR1 SGHVS and CDR2 FQNEAQ. Trimming cost V 7 bases and J 5 bases; bases outside gene matches: 14. CDR3 size: 16 residues. CDR3: CASTPRNRGKNNEQFF. CDR3 DNA: TGTGCCAGCACCCCCCGAAACAGGGGAAAAAACAATGAGCAGTTCTTC.